This T cell receptor (beta chain) originates from a study of cytomegalovirus exposure and HLA in healthy donors. In the study overall: It was reported in a later analysis that the roughly 120 validation repertoires used the same platform as the 666 first-cohort repertoires. Whole-study results and caveats: Cytomegalovirus-associated TCR beta chains were listed, numbering 150 to 200. For cytomegalovirus status, the classifier reportedly gave diagnoses with high specificity and sensitivity.

Turning to this clone: Its target is unknown.

V was pared by 4 bases and J by 2 bases, with 15 bases between. The V gene's germline CDR1 is MNHEY and CDR2 SMNVEV (reference sequence). CDR3 length: 15 amino acids. The assay was immunoSEQ multiplex PCR, and TCRdb's table has in-frame clones only and misses some. The table records about 280,000 clones, roughly 90% of them present only once. The donors were part of the roughly 130-subject validation cohort, which stood apart from the roughly 700-subject first cohort. This clonotype was sampled from a woman between 18 and 29 years old in good health and CMV-seronegative. The chain joins TRBV27 to TRBJ2-7, with TRBD2 as a possible D gene (6 bases). The sample consisted of PBMCs. CDR3 in DNA: TGTGCCAGCAGTTATGTCGGGGGTCGACCCTACGAGCAGTACTTC. Encoded protein: CASSYVGGRPYEQYF.